This T cell receptor (beta chain) was identified during a study of OX40 agonist ivuxolimab in advanced cancers. On the study more broadly: One patient with hepatocellular carcinoma and two with cutaneous melanoma, three in all, had partial responses.

As concerns this clone: No antigen is known for it.

Study-level points and caveats: Also showing low normalized T-cell clonal expansion were some of the nonresponders. At doses 0.1 to 3.0 mg/kg, CD4+ and CD8+ clones expanded.

Germline lookup yields CDR1 SGDLS and CDR2 YYNGEE. V lost 1 base to trimming and J lost 4 bases, with 11 bases between them. The CDR3 loop spans 15 amino acids. The data were produced by immunoSEQ multiplex PCR, yet TCRdb's version contains in-frame clones alone and is incomplete. This sample yields approximately 99,000 clones, of which roughly 95% are seen a single time; about 2.1% belongs to the top ten. This specimen consisted of CD4+ or CD8+ T cells sorted from blood, obtained in a trial of the OX40 agonist ivuxolimab. This clonotype originated in an adult with an advanced solid tumor such as melanoma, head and neck, liver or kidney cancer. The chain links TRBV9 to TRBJ1-4; D unresolved. CDR3 coding DNA: TGTGCCAGCAGCGTACGAAGTGGCAGTAATGAAAAACTGTTTTTT. Translated, it gives CASSVRSGSNEKLFF.